This T cell receptor beta chain was captured by sequencing in a study of shared clonotypes between healthy human individuals. About this clone: The sample holds other DNA sequences that translate to the same CDR3.

The CDR3 consists of 15 residues. Germline CDR1 reads SGHTS; CDR2 reads YDEGEE. The junction had 4 bases not matched to a gene; V was cut back by 4 bases and J by 6 bases. The table came from immunoSEQ multiplex PCR; TCRdb's copy has only in-frame clones and leaves some out. The table shows around 1.1 million clones, with 77% occurring only once. The clonotype comes from a man younger than 35 in good health. Some clones in this sample may be carry-over from other donors' samples. V is TRBV5-8 and J is TRBJ2-1, with 13 bases identical to TRBD2. What was sequenced was memory CD4+ T cells from PBMCs. Noted subset: CD45RA-negative fraction. The CDR3 DNA is TGTGCCAGCAGCCTCGGACTAGCGGGGGTCAATGAGCAGTTCTTC. Amino acid sequence: CASSLGLAGVNEQFF.